The present entry profiles one T cell receptor beta chain with its context. Its antigen is not known. At one end the junction does not follow the germline gene, possibly because of a read error. TCRdb re-called the reads with MiXCR, one entry per CDR3 protein. The table includes hundreds of thousands of distinct CDR3 sequences, more than 8% detected once. The data derive from a study of T cell repertoires in cytomegalovirus infection. Across the whole study: Public TCR beta signatures indicated both CMV infection and matching HLA type.

Study observations and caveats: Carriers of CMV and the relevant HLA type were discriminated by public TCR beta frequency. Predominance within the ex vivo response was attributable to HLA-C-restricted CMV-specific TCR beta clonotypes.

The CDR3 consists of 13 residues. Germline V CDR1 and CDR2: SGHVS, FNYEAQ. The chain joins TRBV7-6 to TRBJ2-3; no reliable D call. The sequence came from a human donor in good health (CMV status not recorded). Some clones in this sample may be carry-over from other donors' samples. Material for sequencing was PBMCs. CDR3 coding DNA: TGTGCCAGCAGCTTAGGGGTGGCAGTCCCGCTACATTTT. Its protein product is CASSLGVAVPLHF. Combining the CDR3 with reference TRBV7-6 and TRBJ2-3 gives the whole variable domain GAGVSQSPRYKVTKRGQDVALRCDPISGHVSLYWYRQALGQGPEFLTYFNYEAQQDKSGLPNDRFSAERPEGSISTLTIQRTEQRDSAMYRCASSLGVAVPLHFGPGTRLTVL.